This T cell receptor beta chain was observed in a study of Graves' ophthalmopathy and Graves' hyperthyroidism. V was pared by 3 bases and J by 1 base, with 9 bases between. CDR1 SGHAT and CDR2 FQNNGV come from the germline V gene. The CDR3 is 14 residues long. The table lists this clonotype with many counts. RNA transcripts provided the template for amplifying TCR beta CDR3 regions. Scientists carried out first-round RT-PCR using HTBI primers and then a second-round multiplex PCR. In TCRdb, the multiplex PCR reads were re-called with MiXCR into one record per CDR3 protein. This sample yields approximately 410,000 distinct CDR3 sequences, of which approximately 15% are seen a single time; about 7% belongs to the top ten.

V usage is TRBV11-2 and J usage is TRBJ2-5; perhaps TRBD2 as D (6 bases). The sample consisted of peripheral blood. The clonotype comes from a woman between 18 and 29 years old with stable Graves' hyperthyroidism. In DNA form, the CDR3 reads TGTGCCAGCAGCTTTGGGGGGTCCCAAGAGACCCAGTACTTC. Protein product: CASSFGGSQETQYF.